The TCR beta chain described here comes from a study of shared clonotypes between healthy human individuals. Study information: The plates for each donor numbered three CD4 naive, three CD4 memory, two CD8 naive and one CD8 memory.

The study, taken as a whole, reports: Of the naive CD4 clonotypes, roughly 5.5% were shared across a few donors.

TCRdb keeps only in-frame clones here, not all; method: immunoSEQ multiplex PCR. The sample has approximately 530,000 clones; more than 95% are singletons. Details on this clone: Its antigen remains unknown.

What was sequenced was naive CD4+ T cells sorted from blood. The sample's subset: CD45RA+ positively selected. This clonotype was obtained from a woman in her twenties or thirties in good health.

The CDR3 coding sequence is TGTGCCAGCAGCGTAGAGAGCCAGGGTTACGAGCAGTACTTC. Protein: CASSVESQGYEQYF. The chain links TRBV9 to TRBJ2-7; TRBD1 is a possible D gene (5 bases). The germline CDR1 and CDR2 sequences are SGDLS and YYNGEE. CDR3 length: 14 residues. The V end was cut by 0 bases, the J end by 4 bases, with 11 bases between. The whole variable domain, filled in from reference TRBV9 and TRBJ2-7, reads DSGVTQTPKHLITATGQRVTLRCSPRSGDLSVYWYQQSLDQGLQFLIQYYNGEERAKGNILERFSAQQFPDLHSELNLSSLELGDSALYFCASSVESQGYEQYFGPGTRLTVT.